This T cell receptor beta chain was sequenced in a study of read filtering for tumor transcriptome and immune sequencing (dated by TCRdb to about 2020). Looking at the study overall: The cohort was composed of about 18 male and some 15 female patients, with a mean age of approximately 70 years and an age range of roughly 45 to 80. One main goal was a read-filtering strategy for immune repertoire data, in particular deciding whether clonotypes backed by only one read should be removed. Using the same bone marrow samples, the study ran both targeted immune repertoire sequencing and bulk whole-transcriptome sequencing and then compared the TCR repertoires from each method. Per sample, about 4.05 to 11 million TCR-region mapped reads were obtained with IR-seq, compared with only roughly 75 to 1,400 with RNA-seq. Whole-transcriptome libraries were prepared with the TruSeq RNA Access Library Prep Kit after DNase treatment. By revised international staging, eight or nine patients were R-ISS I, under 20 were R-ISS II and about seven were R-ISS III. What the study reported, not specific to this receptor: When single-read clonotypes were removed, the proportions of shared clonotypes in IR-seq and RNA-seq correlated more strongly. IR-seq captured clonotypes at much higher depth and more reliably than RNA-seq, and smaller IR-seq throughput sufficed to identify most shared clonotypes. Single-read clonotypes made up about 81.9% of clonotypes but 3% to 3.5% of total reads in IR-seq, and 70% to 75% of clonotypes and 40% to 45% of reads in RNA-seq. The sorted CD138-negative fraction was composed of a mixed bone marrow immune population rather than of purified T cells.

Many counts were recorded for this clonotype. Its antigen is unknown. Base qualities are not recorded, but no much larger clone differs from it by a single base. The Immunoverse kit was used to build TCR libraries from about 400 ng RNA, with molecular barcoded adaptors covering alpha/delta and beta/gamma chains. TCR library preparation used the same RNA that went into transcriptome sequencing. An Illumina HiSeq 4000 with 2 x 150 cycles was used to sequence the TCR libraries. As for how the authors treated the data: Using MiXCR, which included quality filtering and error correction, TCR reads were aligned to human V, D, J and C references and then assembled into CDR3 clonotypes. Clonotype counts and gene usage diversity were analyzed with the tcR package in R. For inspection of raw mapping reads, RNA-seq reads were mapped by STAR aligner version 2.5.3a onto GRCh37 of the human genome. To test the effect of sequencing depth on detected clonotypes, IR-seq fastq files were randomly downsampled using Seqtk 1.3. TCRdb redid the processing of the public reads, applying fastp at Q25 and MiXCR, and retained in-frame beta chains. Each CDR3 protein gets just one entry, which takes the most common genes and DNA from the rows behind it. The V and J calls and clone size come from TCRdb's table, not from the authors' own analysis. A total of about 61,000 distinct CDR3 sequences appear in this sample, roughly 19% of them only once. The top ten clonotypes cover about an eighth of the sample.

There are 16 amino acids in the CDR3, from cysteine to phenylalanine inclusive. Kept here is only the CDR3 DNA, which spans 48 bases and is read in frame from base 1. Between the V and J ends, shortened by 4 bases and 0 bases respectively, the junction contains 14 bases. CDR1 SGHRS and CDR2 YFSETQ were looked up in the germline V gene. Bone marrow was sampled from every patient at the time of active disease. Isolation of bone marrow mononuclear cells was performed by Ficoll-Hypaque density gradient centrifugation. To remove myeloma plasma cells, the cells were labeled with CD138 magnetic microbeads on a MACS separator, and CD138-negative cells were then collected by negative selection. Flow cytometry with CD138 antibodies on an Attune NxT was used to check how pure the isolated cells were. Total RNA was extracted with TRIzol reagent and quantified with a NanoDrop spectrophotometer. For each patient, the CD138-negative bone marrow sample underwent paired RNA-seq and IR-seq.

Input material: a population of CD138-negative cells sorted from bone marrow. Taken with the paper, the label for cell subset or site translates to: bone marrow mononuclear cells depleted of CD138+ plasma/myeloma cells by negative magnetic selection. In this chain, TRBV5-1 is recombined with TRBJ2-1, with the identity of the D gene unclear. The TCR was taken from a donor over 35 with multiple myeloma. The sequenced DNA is TGCGCCAGCAGCACCTACCCCTGGAGCTCCTACAATGAGCAGTTCTTC. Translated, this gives CASSTYPWSSYNEQFF.